Many counts were recorded for the clone carrying this TCR beta chain. This sample's time point: newly diagnosed GD, antithyroid drugs for less than 3 months. Isolated PBMC RNA provided the starting material for the TCR library. Peripheral blood, roughly 9.2 milliliters per patient, was collected in EDTA tubes. For TCR beta, libraries came from iRepertoire HTBI primers and Arm-PCR of CDR3 regions. From the multiplex PCR reads, TCRdb called clonotypes with MiXCR, one entry per CDR3 protein. The sample shows approximately 400,000 distinct CDR3 sequences, just under 15% of them seen only once. The sample belongs to a study of regulatory T cells in long-lasting Graves disease. The CDR3 runs 15 residues. With V trimmed by 8 bases and J by 6 bases, 10 bases remained unmatched. The same data also contributed to another study, on T cells in Graves' hyperthyroidism and ophthalmopathy. Per that paper: If no ophthalmopathy progression occurred within 18 months, Graves' hyperthyroidism was stable. In simple terms, a model built on 13 V-J features told ophthalmopathy apart from stable hyperthyroidism.

The chain combines TRBV12-3 or TRBV12-4 with TRBJ1-6; 7 nucleotides align to TRBD1. The sequencing used peripheral blood mononuclear cells (PBMCs), collected at new diagnosis, from a patient treated with antithyroid drugs. This clonotype was obtained from a woman in her 30s with Graves disease. The DNA for the CDR3 is TGTGCCAGCGCATCCCAGGGGGGGAGTAATTCACCCCTCCACTTT. Amino acid sequence: CASASQGGSNSPLHF.